This T cell receptor beta chain stems from a study of response to subunit inactivated influenza vaccine. TCRdb ran MiXCR on the RT-PCR reads and lists one entry per CDR3 protein. The sample consists of around 600,000 distinct CDR3 sequences, around 10% of them appearing once. The CDR3 contains 15 residues. V was cut by 3 bases and J by 0 bases, with 9 bases left in between. This sample was also put to use in a study of T cells expressing NK-cell markers. From that second work: TCR beta cDNA was generated via 5'RACE template switching incorporating UMIs. Repertoires of TCR beta were obtained from T cells sorted as CD3+CD56+NKG2C+, CD3+CD56+NKG2C- and CD3+CD56-NKG2C+. HCMV serostatus: seven of eight sequenced donors positive, one negative. Of the CD8+ T cell pool in over 5 donors, about 1.0-8% was accounted for by dominant NKG2C+ clonotypes. These same clonotypes (in several donors) also led the CD3+CD56-NKG2C+ fraction.

The sample consisted of PBMCs from blood, taken on the day of vaccination. The sequence was obtained from a man aged 45-65 years who received an inactivated influenza vaccine. The J gene is TRBJ2-4, the V gene TRBV12-3 or TRBV12-4; D remains unclear. The CDR3 here is CASSFGWLAKNIQYF. Written as DNA, the CDR3 is TGTGCCAGCAGTTTTGGTTGGCTAGCCAAAAACATTCAGTACTTC.